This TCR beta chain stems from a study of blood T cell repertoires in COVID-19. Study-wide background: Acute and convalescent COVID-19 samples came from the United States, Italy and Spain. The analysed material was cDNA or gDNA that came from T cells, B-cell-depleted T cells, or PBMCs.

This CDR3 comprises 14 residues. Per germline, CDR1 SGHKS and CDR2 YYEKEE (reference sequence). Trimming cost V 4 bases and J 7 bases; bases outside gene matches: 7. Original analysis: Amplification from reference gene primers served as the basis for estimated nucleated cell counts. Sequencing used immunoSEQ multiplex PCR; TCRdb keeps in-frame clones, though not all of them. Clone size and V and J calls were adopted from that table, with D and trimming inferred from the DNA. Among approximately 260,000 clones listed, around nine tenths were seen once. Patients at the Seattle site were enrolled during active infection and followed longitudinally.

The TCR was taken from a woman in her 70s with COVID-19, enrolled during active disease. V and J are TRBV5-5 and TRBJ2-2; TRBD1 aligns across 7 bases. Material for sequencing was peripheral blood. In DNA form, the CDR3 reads TGTGCCAGCAGCCGCGACAGGGTAGTCGGGGAGCTGTTTTTT. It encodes CASSRDRVVGELFF.